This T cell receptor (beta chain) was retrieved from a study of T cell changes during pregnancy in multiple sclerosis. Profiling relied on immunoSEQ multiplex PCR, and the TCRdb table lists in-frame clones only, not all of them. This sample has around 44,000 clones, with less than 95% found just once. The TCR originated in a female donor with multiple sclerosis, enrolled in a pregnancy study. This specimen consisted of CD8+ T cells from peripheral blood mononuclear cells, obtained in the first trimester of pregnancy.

The CDR3 sequence: CASSFGGGPNYGYTF. CDR3 in DNA: TGTGCCAGCAGCTTTGGTGGGGGCCCTAACTATGGCTACACCTTC. This chain joins TRBV7-9 and TRBJ1-2, with D maybe TRBD1 (6 bases). With 3 bases removed from V and 0 bases from J, the gap between germline ends came to 11 bases. Germline V lookup: CDR1 SEHNR, CDR2 FQNEAQ (reference sequence). The CDR3 has 15 amino acids.